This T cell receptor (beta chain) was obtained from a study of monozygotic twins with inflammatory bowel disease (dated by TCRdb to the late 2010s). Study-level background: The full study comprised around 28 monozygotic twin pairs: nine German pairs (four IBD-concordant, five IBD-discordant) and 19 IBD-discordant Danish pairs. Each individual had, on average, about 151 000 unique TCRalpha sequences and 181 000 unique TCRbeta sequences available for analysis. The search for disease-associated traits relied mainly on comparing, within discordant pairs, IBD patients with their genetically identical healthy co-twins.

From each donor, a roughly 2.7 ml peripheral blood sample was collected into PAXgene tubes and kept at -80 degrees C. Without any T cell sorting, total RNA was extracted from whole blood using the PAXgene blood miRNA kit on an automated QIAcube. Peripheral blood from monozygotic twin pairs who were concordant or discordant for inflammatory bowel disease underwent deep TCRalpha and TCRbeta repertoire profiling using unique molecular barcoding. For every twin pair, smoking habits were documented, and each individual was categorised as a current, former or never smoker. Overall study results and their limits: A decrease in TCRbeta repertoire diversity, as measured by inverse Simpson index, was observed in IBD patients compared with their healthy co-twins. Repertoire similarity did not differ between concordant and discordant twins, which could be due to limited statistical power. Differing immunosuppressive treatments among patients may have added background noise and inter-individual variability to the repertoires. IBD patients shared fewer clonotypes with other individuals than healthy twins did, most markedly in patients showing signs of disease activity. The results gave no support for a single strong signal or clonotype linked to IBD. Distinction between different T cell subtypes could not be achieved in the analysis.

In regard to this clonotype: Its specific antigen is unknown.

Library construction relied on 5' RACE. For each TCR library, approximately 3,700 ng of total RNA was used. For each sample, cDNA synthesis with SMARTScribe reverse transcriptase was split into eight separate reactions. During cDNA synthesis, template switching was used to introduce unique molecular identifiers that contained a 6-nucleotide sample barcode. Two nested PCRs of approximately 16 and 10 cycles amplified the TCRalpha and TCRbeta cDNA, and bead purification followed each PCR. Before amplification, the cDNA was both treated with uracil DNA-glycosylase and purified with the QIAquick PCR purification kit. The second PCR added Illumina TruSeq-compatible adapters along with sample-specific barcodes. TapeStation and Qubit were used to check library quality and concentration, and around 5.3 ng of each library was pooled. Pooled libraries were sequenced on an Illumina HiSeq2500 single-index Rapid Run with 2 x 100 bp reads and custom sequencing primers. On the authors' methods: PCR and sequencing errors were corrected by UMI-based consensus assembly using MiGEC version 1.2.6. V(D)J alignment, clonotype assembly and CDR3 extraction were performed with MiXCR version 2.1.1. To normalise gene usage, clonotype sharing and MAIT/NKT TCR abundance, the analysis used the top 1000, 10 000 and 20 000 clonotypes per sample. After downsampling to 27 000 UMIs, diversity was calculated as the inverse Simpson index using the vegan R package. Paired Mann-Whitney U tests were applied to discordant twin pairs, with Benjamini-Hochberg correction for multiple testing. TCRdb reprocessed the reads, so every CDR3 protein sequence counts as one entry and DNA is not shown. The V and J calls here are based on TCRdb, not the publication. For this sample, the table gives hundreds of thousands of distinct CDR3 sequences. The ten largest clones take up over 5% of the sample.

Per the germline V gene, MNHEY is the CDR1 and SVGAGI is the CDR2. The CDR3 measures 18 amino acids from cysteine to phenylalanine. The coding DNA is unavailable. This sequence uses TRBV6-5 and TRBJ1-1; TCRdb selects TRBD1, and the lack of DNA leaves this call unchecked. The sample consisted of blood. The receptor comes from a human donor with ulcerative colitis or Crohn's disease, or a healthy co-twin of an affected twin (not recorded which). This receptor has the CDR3 CASSLVYGQGARGTEAFF.